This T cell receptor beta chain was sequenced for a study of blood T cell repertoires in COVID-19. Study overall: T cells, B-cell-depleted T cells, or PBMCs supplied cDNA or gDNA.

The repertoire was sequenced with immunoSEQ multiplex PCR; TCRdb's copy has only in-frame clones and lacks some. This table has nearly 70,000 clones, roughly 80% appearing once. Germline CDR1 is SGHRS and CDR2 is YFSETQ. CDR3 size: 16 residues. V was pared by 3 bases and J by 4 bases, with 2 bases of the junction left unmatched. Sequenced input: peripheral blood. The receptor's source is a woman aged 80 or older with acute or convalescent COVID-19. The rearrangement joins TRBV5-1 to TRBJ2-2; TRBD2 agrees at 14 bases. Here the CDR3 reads CASSSGLAGVTGELFF. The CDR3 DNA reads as TGCGCCAGCAGCTCGGGACTAGCGGGGGTCACCGGGGAGCTGTTTTTT.